The 18 T cell receptor beta chains presented below share a single source sample, sequenced in a study of CD8 T cells in ankylosing spondylitis. One entry per CDR3 protein results from TCRdb running MiXCR on the 5' RACE reads. The sample lists roughly 100,000 distinct CDR3 sequences, about 7.7% occurring once. The sample was blood, either unsorted or a sorted T cell fraction (not recorded which). The source of these receptors is a male donor with ankylosing spondylitis or in good health (not recorded which).

This chain links TRBV12-3 or TRBV12-4 with TRBJ1-1, with D possibly TRBD1 on 5 matching bases. Deletions cut 7 bases from V and 7 bases from J, with 13 bases between. The CDR3 totals 12 residues. The CDR3 sequence is CASNLNGGEAFF. Written as DNA, the CDR3 is TGTGCCAGCAACCTGAACGGGGGTGAAGCTTTCTTT.

The table lists this clonotype with many counts. The chain recombines TRBV10-3 with TRBJ2-2, with 7 bases lining up with TRBD1. Trimming removed 2 bases from V and 0 bases from J; junction bases left unmatched: 6. The CDR3 is 17 amino acids. The V gene's germline CDR1 is ENHRY and CDR2 SYGVKD. CDR3 coding DNA: TGTGCCATCAGTGAGCGAGCCGGGACAGCGAACACCGGGGAGCTGTTTTTT. This codes for CAISERAGTANTGELFF.

This clonotype was recorded many times. The chain carries TRBV12-3 or TRBV12-4 and TRBJ2-5; D is perhaps TRBD2 (6 bases). V shed 1 base and J shed 4 bases, with 10 bases lying between them. The CDR3 is made up of 14 amino acids. CDR3 nucleotide sequence: TGTGCCAGCAGTTTAGGCGGGAAGGTAGAGACCCAGTACTTC. Amino acids: CASSLGGKVETQYF.

This clonotype was recorded many times. The chain couples TRBV28 to TRBJ2-6, with unresolved D. Trimming took 5 bases from V and 2 from J, leaving 13 bases between them. Germline CDR1 reads MDHEN; CDR2 reads SYDVKM. The CDR3 runs to 16 residues. The DNA for the CDR3 is TGTGCCAGCAGTCCCCGACCGACAACTGGGGCCAACGTCCTGACTTTC. This codes for CASSPRPTTGANVLTF.

This clonotype was recorded at least ten times. V and J are TRBV14 and TRBJ2-1; unclear D gene. Germline loops: CDR1 SGHDN, CDR2 FVKESK. Trimming pared 2 bases from V and 7 bases from J, leaving 3 bases between. The CDR3 totals 11 residues. CDR3 sequence (DNA): TGTGCCAGCAGCCAACTAAATGAGCAGTTCTTC. Amino acid sequence: CASSQLNEQFF.

Of note for this clonotype: Given a much more abundant clone one base away, this may be a read error. V and J are TRBV5-6 and TRBJ2-1; D may be TRBD2 (5 bases). Trimming cost V 3 bases and J 6 bases, with 16 bases left between them. The germline V gene has CDR1 SGHDT and CDR2 YYEEEE. The CDR3 has 15 amino acids. CDR3: CASSSTTTFVNEQFF. The DNA for the CDR3 is TGTGCCAGCAGCTCGACTACGACATTCGTCAATGAGCAGTTCTTC. The full variable domain, in which reference TRBV5-6 and TRBJ2-1 provide the parts outside the CDR3, is DAGVTQSPTHLIKTRGQQVTLRCSPKSGHDTVSWYQQALGQGPQFIFQYYEEEERQRGNFPDRFSGHQFPNYSSELNVNALLLGDSALYLCASSSTTTFVNEQFFGPGTRLTVL.

As to this clonotype: A much more abundant neighbour one base away suggests this may be a read error. The chain combines TRBV7-3 with TRBJ1-1, with D perhaps matching TRBD1 (5 bases). V was trimmed by 5 bases and J by 6 bases, leaving 16 bases between them. The CDR3 sequence is 14 residues long. Germline lookup yields CDR1 SGHTA and CDR2 FQGTGA. CDR3 DNA sequence: TGTGCCAGCAGCCCCCTGGGGCCGGGGTCTGAAGCTTTCTTT. Encoded protein: CASSPLGPGSEAFF.

The sample holds many counts of this clonotype. The V and J genes are TRBV7-9 and TRBJ2-7, with TRBD1 matching 7 bases. Germline loops: CDR1 SEHNR, CDR2 FQNEAQ (reference sequence). CDR3 length: 14 amino acids. The J segment lost 5 bases and the V segment lost 1 base, leaving 5 bases of the junction unmatched. CDR3 sequence reads: CASSLGQGKDEQYF. The CDR3 DNA is TGTGCCAGCAGCTTAGGACAGGGAAAGGACGAGCAGTACTTC.

This clonotype has a count of ten or more. The chain combines TRBV19 with TRBJ2-1, with D tentatively TRBD1 or TRBD2 (5 bases each). The CDR3 is made up of 16 amino acids. The V and J ends lost 7 bases and 0 bases respectively, with 16 bases between them. Germline values: CDR1 LNHDA, CDR2 SQIVND (reference sequence). The CDR3 sequence is CASTMGRASSYNEQFF. CDR3 coding DNA: TGTGCCAGTACCATGGGGCGGGCTAGCTCCTACAATGAGCAGTTCTTC.

The rearrangement joins TRBV12-3 or TRBV12-4 to TRBJ2-1; D is unresolved. The CDR3 covers 14 residues. V was pared by 6 bases and J by 0 bases, with 9 bases between. The CDR3 nucleotides read TGTGCCAGCAGCCCCCAACCCTCCTACAATGAGCAGTTCTTC. Protein: CASSPQPSYNEQFF.

There are many counts of this clonotype. J is TRBJ2-7 and V is TRBV5-1, with D perhaps TRBD2 (5 bases). V lost 10 bases and J 2 bases, leaving 19 bases between the germline ends. This CDR3 region has 14 residues. Germline V lookup: CDR1 SGHRS, CDR2 YFSETQ. CDR3 sequence (DNA): TGCGCCTCATCCCCGGGATCCTTTCCCTACGAGCAGTACTTC. Amino acids: CASSPGSFPYEQYF.

The chain has TRBV20-1 and TRBJ1-1, with 7 nucleotides matching TRBD1. This CDR3 has 14 residues. Germline V gene lookup returns CDR1 DFQATT and CDR2 SNEGSKA (reference sequence). Losses at the gene ends were 6 bases for V and 5 bases for J; bases not matched to a gene: 12. The CDR3 spells CSAHSGGRGTEAFF. The CDR3 DNA is TGCAGTGCCCACTCAGGGGGTAGGGGGACTGAAGCTTTCTTT.

This clonotype was seen ten or more times. This chain's CDR3 is CAINGDGTSGYEQYF. The CDR3 DNA reads TGTGCCATCAATGGAGATGGGACATCCGGCTACGAGCAGTACTTC. The chain couples TRBV10-3 to TRBJ2-7; possible D gene TRBD1, 6 bases. CDR3 length: 15 residues. Trimming took 7 bases from V and 3 from J, leaving 19 bases between them. Germline V gives CDR1 ENHRY, CDR2 SYGVKD.

This clonotype appeared many times. The chain uses TRBV12-3 or TRBV12-4 and TRBJ2-7, with D perhaps TRBD1 (6 bases). The V end was cut by 6 bases, the J end by 3 bases, with 18 bases between. The CDR3 spans 15 residues. The CDR3 is CASSTQPGQNYEQYF. The CDR3 bases are TGTGCCAGCAGCACACAGCCGGGACAAAACTACGAGCAGTACTTC.

This clonotype was detected ten times or more. The DNA for the CDR3 is TGTGCCAGCAGTTTGGGTCAGGGCGGCCAAGAGACCCAGTACTTC. Translated, it gives CASSLGQGGQETQYF. The gene calls are TRBV27 and TRBJ2-5; D might be TRBD1 (5 bases). CDR3 size: 15 residues. V was cut by 3 bases and J by 1 base, with 12 bases left in between. From germline, CDR1 is MNHEY and CDR2 SMNVEV (reference sequence).

The chain uses TRBV7-2 and TRBJ2-5, with D possibly matching TRBD1 (5 bases). Germline V gene sequence: CDR1 SGHTA, CDR2 FQGNSA. This CDR3 contains 15 residues. The germline V and J ends were trimmed by 5 bases and 3 bases, with 16 bases remaining between them. Written as DNA, the CDR3 is TGTGCCAGCAGCCGACAGAAAACACGAGAAGAGACCCAGTACTTC. It specifies CASSRQKTREETQYF.

This clonotype was detected a few times. The chain links TRBV5-1 to TRBJ1-5; possibly TRBD1 for D (5 bases). With 2 bases removed from V and 6 bases from J, the gap between germline ends came to 9 bases. The germline V gene has CDR1 SGHRS and CDR2 YFSETQ. The CDR3 extends over 13 amino acids. CDR3 residues: CASSFGAAQPQHF. CDR3 bases: TGCGCCAGCAGCTTCGGGGCAGCTCAGCCCCAGCATTTT.

This clonotype was picked up a small number of times. The chain joins TRBV11-2 to TRBJ1-2; TRBD1 matches 7 bases. V shed 5 bases and J 8 bases; nucleotides not matched to a gene: 14. The CDR3 consists of 15 residues. The germline V gene has CDR1 SGHAT and CDR2 FQNNGV. The CDR3 region is CASSPQPTGVEGYTF. CDR3 coding DNA: TGTGCCAGCAGCCCCCAACCTACAGGGGTTGAGGGCTACACCTTC. Variable domain in full (rest from reference TRBV11-2 and TRBJ1-2): EAGVAQSPRYKIIEKRQSVAFWCNPISGHATLYWYQQILGQGPKLLIQFQNNGVVDDSQLPKDRFSAERLKGVDSTLKIQPAKLEDSAVYLCASSPQPTGVEGYTFGSGTRLTVV.